This TCR beta chain was profiled in a study of T cells in localized non-small cell lung cancer. The method was immunoSEQ multiplex PCR; TCRdb's version includes in-frame clones alone and lacks a portion of them. The repertoire holds roughly 66,000 clones, roughly 90% seen once, with approximately 2% in the top ten. Comments on this clone: Antigen specificity is unknown.

Study observations and caveats: The highest T cell clonality was in uninvolved adjacent lung, above tumor. Greater T cell density in blood accompanied longer overall survival. Heterogeneity is still possible, as just one tumor region was sequenced. Within adjacent lung there appeared a median approximately 60 of the top 100 tumor clones.

The TCR was taken from a woman between 35 and 70 years old with stage I lung adenocarcinoma. The sequences come from peripheral blood, collected before any cancer treatment.

The CDR3 reads CASSLYGEMTSGNTIYF. The CDR3 region has the DNA TGCGCCAGCAGCTTGTATGGGGAAATGACCTCTGGAAACACCATATATTTT. The chain recombines TRBV5-1 with TRBJ1-3; D is unresolved. CDR1 is SGHRS, CDR2 YFSETQ, per germline. The V gene lost 1 base and the J gene lost 0 bases, with 14 bases spanning the gap. The CDR3 loop spans 17 amino acids.